Each of the 9 T cell receptor beta chains below was sequenced from the same sample in a study of shared clonotypes between healthy human individuals. This table comes from immunoSEQ multiplex PCR, and its TCRdb copy is limited to in-frame clones, with some not included. The sample includes approximately 500,000 clones, roughly 79% of them seen just once. Sequenced: PBMCs. These receptors were taken from a woman aged 40 to 50 in good health. Some clones in this sample may be carry-over from other donors' samples.

This clone was counted a single time. This sample also contains other DNA sequences that code for the same CDR3. This chain uses TRBV11-3 with TRBJ2-3; the match to TRBD2 covers 15 bases. The CDR3 has 16 amino acids. Germline-derived CDR1 and CDR2 are SGHNT and YENEEA. The trim removed 5 bases at V and 3 bases at J, leaving 3 bases unmatched. The CDR3 region is CASSPGTSGRTDTQYF. CDR3 DNA sequence: TGTGCCAGCAGCCCGGGGACTAGCGGGAGGACAGATACGCAGTATTTT.

The rearrangement links TRBV5-1 to TRBJ2-1; D unclear. This CDR3 comprises 14 residues. V dropped 0 bases and J dropped 8 bases, with 12 bases sitting between them. CDR1 is SGHRS and CDR2 is YFSETQ in the germline V gene. The CDR3 spells CASSLAGPRDEQFF. In DNA form, the CDR3 reads TGCGCCAGCAGCTTGGCCGGGCCCCGGGATGAGCAGTTCTTC.

The chain employs TRBV2 and TRBJ2-5, with 10 bases aligning to TRBD2. The V and J ends lost 8 bases and 5 bases, in that order; junction bases with no gene match: 5. This CDR3 is 13 amino acids long. Germline CDR1 SNHLY, CDR2 FYNNEI. CDR3: CASEISGRETQYF. The CDR3 nucleotides read TGTGCCAGCGAAATTAGCGGGAGGGAGACCCAGTACTTC.

The rearrangement uses TRBV27 and TRBJ1-1, with D possibly being TRBD1 (5 bases). The germline V gene encodes CDR1 MNHEY and CDR2 SMNVEV (reference sequence). Between the trimmed V and J ends, which lost 7 bases and 5 bases, there was a span of 17 bases. The CDR3 loop spans 14 amino acids. CDR3 sequence reads: CASTDLGRGTEAFF. Here the CDR3 DNA reads TGTGCCAGCACTGACCTTGGACGGGGGACTGAAGCTTTCTTT.

As DNA, the CDR3 is TGTGCCAGCAGTCCCCCGGGAGACTATGGCTACACCTTC. This gives the protein CASSPPGDYGYTF. The J gene is TRBJ1-2, the V gene TRBV28; D is unresolved. Germline lookup yields CDR1 MDHEN and CDR2 SYDVKM. Trimming removed 5 bases at V and 3 bases at J, with 10 bases between. The CDR3 extends over 13 amino acids.

V and J are TRBV7-8 and TRBJ2-2; TRBD2 matches at 8 bases. The CDR3 runs to 16 residues. V was clipped by 7 bases and J by 3 bases; unmatched bases: 10. CDR1 and CDR2 (germline): SGHVS, FQNEAQ. The CDR3 here is CASNPPGTRYTGELFF. In DNA, the CDR3 is TGTGCCAGCAACCCCCCCGGGACTAGATACACCGGGGAGCTGTTTTTT. Full variable domain (missing parts from reference TRBV7-8 and TRBJ2-2): GAGVSQSPRYKVAKRGQDVALRCDPISGHVSLFWYQQALGQGPEFLTYFQNEAQLDKSGLPSDRFFAERPEGSVSTLKIQRTQQEDSAVYLCASNPPGTRYTGELFFGEGSRLTVL.

A remark on this clone: The sample has other DNA sequences that encode this CDR3 too. CDR3 DNA: TGTGCCAGCTCACCCAGACAGGGAGTCACCGGGGAGCTGTTTTTT. Protein sequence: CASSPRQGVTGELFF. The chain carries TRBV18 and TRBJ2-2; 7 bases are a match to TRBD1. Trimming took 3 bases from V and 4 from J; bases not matched to a gene: 5. The CDR3 extends over 15 amino acids. Germline values: CDR1 KGHSH, CDR2 LQKENI.

This clone was detected only a few times. The genes are TRBV5-1 and TRBJ2-7; 7 bases map to TRBD2. This CDR3 contains 15 residues. V lost 1 base and J lost 0; bases outside the gene matches: 4. CDR1 SGHRS and CDR2 YFSETQ come from the germline V gene. The CDR3: CASSLRLAASYEQYF. In DNA, the CDR3 is TGCGCCAGCAGCTTGAGGCTAGCGGCCTCCTACGAGCAGTACTTC.

The rearrangement uses TRBV18 and TRBJ2-5; D is unresolved. The DNA end favors TRBJ2-7, so the J call may be wrong. Per the germline V gene, CDR1 is KGHSH and CDR2 is LQKENI. This CDR3 spans 12 amino acids. CDR3 sequence reads: CASSLTNYEQYF. DNA for the CDR3: TGTGCCAGCTCACTTACAAACTACGAGCAGTACTTC.